These 32 T cell receptor beta chains originate from one sample sequenced in a study of T cell clonality in common variable immunodeficiency. Study outcomes and limitations: In common variable immunodeficiency, TCR beta chains reportedly carried fewer deletions and N-nucleotide insertions.

What these receptors recognize is not known. The table came from immunoSEQ multiplex PCR; TCRdb's copy has only in-frame clones and leaves some out. Recorded here are approximately 20,000 clones, none singletons. Material for sequencing was peripheral blood mononuclear cells. These receptors originate from a human donor with common variable immunodeficiency.

There are many counts of this clone. The CDR3 end lies 3 residues beyond the end of the read and is filled in from the germline J gene. The chain is built from TRBV20-1 and TRBJ2-1; D remains ambiguous. Germline loops: CDR1 DFQATT, CDR2 SNEGSKA (reference sequence). V lost 6 bases, J lost 4 bases, and 13 bases lay in between. The CDR3 runs 13 residues. CDR3 protein: CSARTMRYNEQFF. Partial CDR3 DNA: TGCAGTGCCAGAACGATGAGGTACAATGAG.

This clone was seen ten or more times. The missing CDR3 end, 3 residues past where the read stops, is filled in from the germline J gene. The gene calls are TRBV6-1 and TRBJ2-2, with no clear D. The CDR3 runs to 16 residues. Germline CDR1 reads MNHNS; CDR2 reads SASEGT. V dropped 4 bases and J dropped 0 bases, with 12 bases sitting between them. CDR3 DNA, as far as it was read: TGTGCCAGCAGTGCAAAACTCTCAACGAACACCGGGGAG. This encodes CASSAKLSTNTGE. The whole CDR3 protein reads CASSAKLSTNTGELFF.

This clone was counted ten times or more. Sequencing ends 3 residues short of the CDR3 end; the germline J gene provides the rest. The J gene is TRBJ2-7, the V gene TRBV18; 7 bases are shared with TRBD2. This CDR3 has 15 amino acids. After removal of 3 bases from V and 0 bases from J, the junction contained 5 bases not matched to a gene. Germline values: CDR1 KGHSH, CDR2 LQKENI. CDR3 loop: CASSPETSSSYEQYF. The part of the CDR3 DNA that was read is TGTGCCAGCTCACCCGAGACTAGCAGCTCCTACGAG.

This clone has more than one count but fewer than ten. From the germline J gene comes the end of the CDR3, since the read stops 3 residues before it. This chain connects TRBV7-2 to TRBJ2-3; D call uncertain. The CDR3 covers 13 residues. The ends were cut back, 5 bases at V and 1 base at J, with 7 bases in the middle. Germline lookup yields CDR1 SGHTA and CDR2 FQGNSA. Partial CDR3 DNA: TGTGCCAGCAGCCCCCCTGGCACAGATACG. Translation: CASSPPGTDT. The entire CDR3 reads CASSPPGTDTQYF.

Many counts were recorded for this clone. The read stops 3 residues short of the end of the CDR3; the missing end is completed from the germline J gene. The chain couples TRBV14 to TRBJ1-5; 7 bases are shared with TRBD1. Trimming removed 4 bases from V and 4 bases from J; junction bases left unmatched: 4. The CDR3 contains 14 residues. Germline CDR1 is SGHDN and CDR2 is FVKESK. CDR3 DNA (partial): TGTGCCAGCAGCCCAGGGACAGTGAATCAGCCC. This gives the protein CASSPGTVNQP. The CDR3 as a whole reads CASSPGTVNQPQHF.

This clone appeared many times. The read halts 3 residues ahead of the CDR3 end, with the missing end drawn from the germline J gene. The chain employs TRBV12-3 or TRBV12-4 and TRBJ1-5; TRBD1 matches at 9 bases. V was pared by 6 bases and J by 3 bases, with 9 bases of the junction left unmatched. This CDR3 comprises 16 residues. CDR3 DNA, as far as it was read: TGTGCCAGCAGCCCCGGACAGGGGTCCCTCAATCAGCCC. Amino acids: CASSPGQGSLNQP. In full, the CDR3 is CASSPGQGSLNQPQHF.

This clone was seen many times. The DNA ends 3 residues before the CDR3 does, and the rest of the CDR3 is filled in from the germline J gene. V usage is TRBV18 and J usage is TRBJ1-4, with D possibly TRBD1 on 5 matching bases. Germline V gene data show CDR1 as KGHSH and CDR2 as LQKENI. The CDR3 loop spans 14 amino acids. With 6 bases removed from V and 7 bases from J, the gap between germline ends came to 15 bases. The CDR3 spells CASSTIPRGEKLFF. CDR3 bases read: TGTGCCAGCTCGACGATACCGAGGGGTGAAAAA.

This clone is medium-sized within its sample. Read data end 3 residues before the CDR3 end; the end is taken from the germline J gene. The chain uses TRBV19 and TRBJ1-1; possibly TRBD1 for D (5 bases). The CDR3 is made up of 12 amino acids. The V end was cut by 5 bases, the J end by 1 base, with 5 bases between. Germline V gene data show CDR1 as LNHDA and CDR2 as SQIVND (reference sequence). The part of the CDR3 DNA that was read is TGTGCCAGTAGTCAGGGGAACACTGAA. It codes for CASSQGNTE. The whole CDR3 is CASSQGNTEAFF.

In this sample, this clone turned up a few times. The observed sequence ends 3 residues before the CDR3 terminus, with the missing tail filled in from the germline J gene. The chain links TRBV13 to TRBJ2-7, with 11 bases aligning to TRBD1. The CDR3 runs 13 residues. CDR1 PRHDT and CDR2 FYEKMQ come from the germline V gene (reference sequence). Trimming took 4 bases from V and 6 from J; bases not matched to a gene: 2. The CDR3 loop reads CASSSGTGGEQYF. Partial CDR3 DNA: TGTGCCAGCAGCTCAGGGACAGGGGGCGAG.

The table lists this clone with many counts. The sequenced fragment ends 3 residues before the CDR3 boundary, so the rest is inferred from the germline J gene. The rearrangement joins TRBV24-1 to TRBJ2-1; TRBD1 agrees at 9 bases. The CDR3 is 16 residues long. Germline CDR1 is KGHDR and CDR2 is SFDVKD. V shed 4 bases, J shed 0 bases, and the junction held 3 bases outside the gene matches. CDR3: CATSETGQGSYNEQFF. The part of the CDR3 DNA that was read is TGTGCCACCAGTGAGACGGGACAGGGCTCCTACAATGAG.

This clone was seen ten or more times. The read comes to an end 3 residues before the CDR3 does, leaving the germline J gene to fill in the end. This rearrangement joins TRBV30 to TRBJ1-2, with TRBD1 matching 7 bases. Germline lookup yields CDR1 GTSNPN and CDR2 SVGIG (reference sequence). This CDR3 spans 13 amino acids. V was pared by 1 base and J by 4 bases, with 3 bases of the junction left unmatched. CDR3 DNA, as far as it was read: TGTGCCTGGAGTGGGGACAGAAGCTATGGC. Translating it yields CAWSGDRSYG. The entire CDR3 is CAWSGDRSYGYTF.

This clone was seen repeatedly, ten times or more. Coverage ceases 3 residues before the CDR3 finishes, and the germline J gene fills in the end. This sequence joins TRBV20-1 and TRBJ1-4; TRBD1 matches at 8 bases. Germline V CDR1 and CDR2: DFQATT, SNEGSKA (reference sequence). Trimming took 3 bases from V and 7 from J; bases not matched to a gene: 7. The CDR3 is 14 amino acids. This chain's CDR3 is CSARRQGAGEKLFF. The CDR3 bases that were read are TGCAGTGCTAGGAGGCAGGGGGCAGGTGAAAAA.

In this sample, this clone turned up many times. The CDR3 end is not reached by the read, which stops 3 residues before it; the germline J gene fills it in. The genes are TRBV2 and TRBJ2-7; TRBD2 aligns across 11 bases. This CDR3 comprises 15 residues. J gave up 2 bases and V 4 bases, and 4 bases lay outside the gene matches. CDR1 is SNHLY and CDR2 is FYNNEI in the germline V gene. The covered CDR3 bases are TGTGCCAGCAGTGGATCACTAGCGGGAGCCTACGAG. It encodes CASSGSLAGAYE. The whole CDR3 is CASSGSLAGAYEQYF.

This clone occurred many times. The sequenced fragment ends 3 residues before the CDR3 boundary, so the rest is inferred from the germline J gene. This chain uses TRBV7-9 with TRBJ2-3; D is unresolved. The CDR3 length is 14 residues. V lost 3 bases, J lost 0 bases, and 7 bases lay in between. Germline CDR1 reads SEHNR; CDR2 reads FQNEAQ (reference sequence). CDR3 sequence reads: CASSFRESTDTQYF. Incomplete CDR3 DNA: TGTGCCAGCAGCTTCCGCGAAAGCACAGATACG.

This clone was detected a few times. The read finishes 3 residues shy of the CDR3 end, and the germline J gene is used to complete it. The chain recombines TRBV18 with TRBJ1-3; perhaps TRBD1 as D (6 bases). The germline gives CDR1 KGHSH, CDR2 LQKENI. The V end lost 3 bases, the J end lost 2 bases, and 8 bases lay between the germline ends. This CDR3 contains 14 residues. The DNA read from the CDR3 is TGTGCCAGCTCACCGGACAGAGCTGGAAACACC. Translation: CASSPDRAGNT. The CDR3 in its entirety is CASSPDRAGNTIYF.

This clone occurred many times. The DNA ends 3 residues before the CDR3 does, and the rest of the CDR3 is filled in from the germline J gene. The chain joins TRBV7-8 to TRBJ2-1; D assignment may be TRBD1 or TRBD2 (5 bases each). V lost 9 bases and J lost 7, with 16 bases in between. This CDR3 comprises 13 residues. From germline, CDR1 is SGHVS and CDR2 FQNEAQ. CDR3 DNA (partial): TGTGCCAGTCGAAGGGGAGTGGGTAATGAG. Its protein product is CASRRGVGNE. The entire CDR3 protein reads CASRRGVGNEQFF.

This clone was picked up a small number of times. Sequencing ends 3 residues short of the CDR3 end; the germline J gene provides the rest. The chain employs TRBV7-9 and TRBJ2-3; 8 nucleotides agree with TRBD1. V was clipped by 5 bases and J by 4 bases; unmatched bases: 8. Germline-derived CDR1 and CDR2 are SEHNR and FQNEAQ (reference sequence). This CDR3 spans 15 amino acids. The DNA read from the CDR3 is TGTGCCAGCAGCCTCGGACAGGGCTCGTCAGATACG. This sequence encodes CASSLGQGSSDT. The full CDR3 reads CASSLGQGSSDTQYF.

This clone has a handful of counts. Sequencing ends 3 residues short of the CDR3 end; the germline J gene provides the rest. The J gene is TRBJ2-7, the V gene TRBV2; 9 bases fit TRBD1. This CDR3 has 14 amino acids. The V segment lost 4 bases and the J segment 5 bases; nucleotides outside the gene matches: 6. The germline CDR1 and CDR2 sequences are SNHLY and FYNNEI. Incomplete CDR3 DNA: TGTGCCAGCAGTGTAGGGACAGGGCCCAACGAG. Its protein product is CASSVGTGPNE. In full, the CDR3 reads CASSVGTGPNEQYF.

This clone has a count of ten or more. The sequenced fragment ends 3 residues before the CDR3 boundary, so the rest is inferred from the germline J gene. The chain has TRBV5-5 and TRBJ2-7, with D tentatively TRBD2 (6 bases). Germline V gives CDR1 SGHKS, CDR2 YYEKEE (reference sequence). V was clipped by 3 bases and J by 5 bases, with 9 bases between them. This CDR3 comprises 12 residues. Partial CDR3 DNA: TGTGCCAGCAGCTCGACTAGTAACGAG. Encoded protein: CASSSTSNE. The entire CDR3 is CASSSTSNEQYF. Full variable domain (missing parts from reference TRBV5-5 and TRBJ2-7): DAGVTQSPTHLIKTRGQQVTLRCSPISGHKSVSWYQQVLGQGPQFIFQYYEKEERGRGNFPDRFSARQFPNYSSELNVNALLLGDSALYLCASSSTSNEQYFGPGTRLTVT.

This clone has at least ten counts. From the germline J gene comes the end of the CDR3, since the read stops 3 residues before it. The chain recombines TRBV20-1 with TRBJ2-3, with no clear D. Trimming stripped 0 bases from V and 5 bases from J, with 18 bases between. The CDR3 extends over 16 amino acids. Germline CDR1 is DFQATT and CDR2 is SNEGSKA (reference sequence). The CDR3 here is CSARDYSAITVDTQYF. CDR3 DNA (partial): TGCAGTGCTAGAGATTACAGTGCCATCACGGTAGATACG.

This clone was counted at least ten times. The CDR3 goes on 3 residues after the read ends, and that part is filled in from the germline J gene. This chain uses TRBV29-1 with TRBJ2-2; 8 bases agree with TRBD1. Unmatched junction bases numbered 1, after V lost 6 bases and J lost 1 base. The germline V gene encodes CDR1 SQVTM and CDR2 ANQGSEA. This CDR3 has 13 residues. This CDR3 reads CSVGQGNTGELFF. The covered CDR3 bases are TGCAGCGTCGGACAGGGGAACACCGGGGAG.

This clone showed up many times. The read gets to within 3 residues of the CDR3 end, and the germline J gene fills in the rest. This chain joins TRBV4-2 and TRBJ2-1; D perhaps matches TRBD2 (5 bases). The CDR3 runs 16 residues. Germline V gene data show CDR1 as LGHNA and CDR2 as YNFKEQ. V shed 7 bases and J shed 5 bases, with 21 bases lying between them. CDR3 DNA, as far as it was read: TGTGCCAGCAACCCACAACCAGCGGCAGCGGACAATGAG. Encoded protein: CASNPQPAAADNE. In full, the CDR3 is CASNPQPAAADNEQFF.

As concerns this clone: The CDR3 end is not reached by the read, which stops 3 residues before it; the germline J gene fills it in. The chain joins TRBV7-9 to TRBJ1-3; D remains ambiguous. The CDR3 has 12 amino acids. Trimming left V 7 bases short and J 4 bases short, with 8 bases between. Germline CDR1 and CDR2: SEHNR and FQNEAQ (reference sequence). The CDR3 loop reads CASTPSGNTIYF. The DNA read from the CDR3 is TGTGCCAGCACCCCCTCGGGAAACACC.

This clone was counted ten times or more. The sequenced fragment ends 3 residues before the CDR3 boundary, so the rest is inferred from the germline J gene. The V and J genes are TRBV9 and TRBJ2-3, with 9 positions matching TRBD2. With V trimmed by 4 bases and J by 1 base, 10 bases remained unmatched. CDR1 is SGDLS and CDR2 is YYNGEE in the germline V gene. The CDR3 spans 17 residues. Incomplete CDR3 DNA: TGTGCCAGCAGCCGACTCATAGCGGGAGAACGCACAGATACG. Translating gives CASSRLIAGERTDT. The entire CDR3 is CASSRLIAGERTDTQYF.

This clone was seen many times. The CDR3 end falls 3 residues outside the read, so it is completed with the germline J gene. The rearrangement links TRBV4-1 to TRBJ2-7; 9 bases agree with TRBD1. This CDR3 spans 15 amino acids. Germline CDR1 is MGHRA and CDR2 is YSYEKL. The ends lost 2 bases at V and 2 bases at J; junction bases unmatched: 4. The sequenced CDR3 bases are TGCGCCAGCAGCCAAAAACGGGACAGGGCCTACGAG. Its protein product is CASSQKRDRAYE. The CDR3 in full is CASSQKRDRAYEQYF.

The sample holds many counts of this clone. The CDR3 end falls 3 residues outside the read, so it is completed with the germline J gene. The V and J genes are TRBV29-1 and TRBJ2-2; 7 nucleotides match TRBD1. V shed 5 bases and J 9 bases; nucleotides not matched to a gene: 3. Germline assignment: CDR1 SQVTM and CDR2 ANQGSEA. The CDR3 totals 11 residues. The sequenced CDR3 bases are TGCAGCGTTATACAGGGGTGGGAG. Encoded protein: CSVIQGWE. Given in full, the CDR3 is CSVIQGWELFF.

Many counts were recorded for this clone. The sequence runs out 3 residues before the end of the CDR3; the remainder is reconstructed from the germline J gene. V and J are TRBV18 and TRBJ2-3; 9 positions agree with TRBD1. Germline V gene sequence: CDR1 KGHSH, CDR2 LQKENI. Trimming took 4 bases from V and 4 from J; bases not matched to a gene: 3. The CDR3 is 14 amino acids. The CDR3: CASSQDRGADTQYF. The DNA read from the CDR3 is TGTGCCAGCTCACAGGACAGGGGCGCAGATACG.

This clone was seen at least ten times. The read ends 3 residues early relative to the CDR3; the germline J gene fills the gap. The identical CDR3 is also encoded by other nucleotide sequences in the sample. The rearrangement joins TRBV18 to TRBJ2-1, with D unresolved. The CDR3 extends over 14 amino acids. With 1 base removed from V and 0 bases from J, the gap between germline ends came to 4 bases. CDR1 KGHSH and CDR2 LQKENI come from the germline V gene. The CDR3 loop is CASSPQGSYNEQFF. The DNA read from the CDR3 is TGTGCCAGCTCACCACAAGGCTCCTACAATGAG.

This clone is deemed medium-sized. The read stops 3 residues short of the end of the CDR3; the missing end is completed from the germline J gene. The V gene is TRBV30, the J gene TRBJ1-1, with D uncertain. Germline V gene sequence: CDR1 GTSNPN, CDR2 SVGIG (reference sequence). The CDR3 totals 16 residues. With 1 base removed from V and 0 bases from J, the gap between germline ends came to 15 bases. CDR3 sequence: CAWSGGETGVNTEAFF. The DNA read from the CDR3 is TGTGCCTGGAGTGGAGGCGAAACCGGGGTGAACACTGAA.

This clone appeared many times. The CDR3 extends 3 residues past the end of the read, so its final part is completed from the germline J gene. The chain has TRBV30 and TRBJ2-2; no firm D call. Per the germline V gene, CDR1 is GTSNPN and CDR2 is SVGIG (reference sequence). This CDR3 contains 16 residues. V lost 0 bases and J lost 3, with 14 bases in between. Partial CDR3 DNA: TGTGCCTGGAGTGTATTCAGGAAAATCGACACCGGGGAG. This codes for CAWSVFRKIDTGE. The full-length CDR3 reads as CAWSVFRKIDTGELFF.

The table lists this clone with many counts. The DNA ends 3 residues before the CDR3 does, and the rest of the CDR3 is filled in from the germline J gene. The chain combines TRBV18 with TRBJ1-2; perhaps TRBD1 as D (6 bases). From germline, CDR1 is KGHSH and CDR2 LQKENI. The CDR3 is 13 amino acids. The V end was cut by 3 bases, the J end by 6 bases, with 11 bases between. CDR3 protein: CASSPDYRDGYTF. The sequenced part of the CDR3 DNA is TGTGCCAGCTCACCTGATTACAGGGATGGC.

This clone was seen only a few times. A read error may be the cause here, since a much bigger clone is one base away. The sequenced fragment ends 3 residues before the CDR3 boundary, so the rest is inferred from the germline J gene. The J gene is TRBJ2-1, the V gene TRBV11-2, with D perhaps TRBD2 (6 bases). Per germline, CDR1 SGHAT and CDR2 FQNNGV. This CDR3 region has 14 residues. The CDR3 reads CVSSLGGSYNEQFF. The CDR3 DNA, read in part, is TGTGTCAGCAGCTTGGGGGGTTCCTACAATGAG.